This passage covers 30 T cell receptor beta chains from one sample sequenced in a study of OX40 agonist ivuxolimab in advanced cancers. Sequenced by immunoSEQ multiplex PCR; TCRdb stores in-frame clones only, minus some. The sample carries more than 10,000 clones, roughly four fifths recorded once. Here the sequenced sample was CD4+ or CD8+ T cells sorted from blood, taken in a trial of the OX40 agonist ivuxolimab. Every receptor here comes from an adult with an advanced solid tumor such as melanoma, head and neck, liver or kidney cancer.

The chain employs TRBV5-6 and TRBJ1-5; TRBD1 agrees at 8 bases. Germline trimming cut 3 bases from V and 4 bases from J; bases unmatched to any gene: 6. The CDR3 is 15 residues long. Germline loops: CDR1 SGHDT, CDR2 YYEEEE. The CDR3 spells CASSWTGYPNQPQHF. The CDR3 nucleotides are TGTGCCAGCAGCTGGACAGGGTACCCAAATCAGCCCCAGCATTTT.

This chain uses TRBV5-6 with TRBJ1-5; D is possibly TRBD1 (5 bases). The CDR3 spans 14 residues. Per germline, CDR1 SGHDT and CDR2 YYEEEE. With 4 bases removed from V and 7 bases from J, the gap between germline ends came to 15 bases. CDR3: CASSQGPGGQPQHF. As DNA, the CDR3 is TGTGCCAGCAGCCAGGGACCGGGGGGACAGCCCCAGCATTTT.

The rearrangement joins TRBV6-1 to TRBJ2-7, with D possibly TRBD1 on 5 matching bases. V lost 4 bases and J 2 bases, leaving 12 bases between the germline ends. The CDR3 runs 14 residues. The germline CDR1 and CDR2 sequences are MNHNS and SASEGT. CDR3 in DNA: TGTGCCAGCAGTGTGCAGGGTCTTACCTACGAGCAGTACTTC. This translates into CASSVQGLTYEQYF.

The V call is TRBV27, the J call TRBJ2-3; 8 nucleotides match TRBD2. The CDR3 consists of 15 residues. With 2 bases clipped from V and 1 base from J, the junction kept 2 bases outside the gene matches. Germline CDR1 and CDR2: MNHEY and SMNVEV (reference sequence). The CDR3 sequence is CASSLVRGGTDTQYF. CDR3 in DNA: TGTGCCAGCAGTTTAGTGCGGGGGGGCACAGATACGCAGTATTTT.

The CDR3 region is CASSSGTYSRTTQYF. The CDR3 nucleotides read TGTGCCAGCAGTTCTGGGACGTACTCTCGTACGACGCAGTATTTT. This rearrangement joins TRBV6-5 to TRBJ2-3, with D perhaps given as TRBD1 or TRBD2 (5 bases each). Per the germline V gene, CDR1 is MNHEY and CDR2 is SVGAGI. The CDR3 is 15 amino acids. Trimming shortened V by 4 bases and J by 9 bases, and 20 bases separated the two germline ends.

The CDR3 region is CASSLQGYSNQPQHF. Here the CDR3 DNA reads TGTGCCAGCAGCTTACAGGGGTATAGCAATCAGCCCCAGCATTTT. The genes are TRBV5-8 and TRBJ1-5; TRBD1 aligns across 7 bases. The CDR3 contains 15 residues. The germline gives CDR1 SGHTS, CDR2 YDEGEE. J gave up 0 bases and V 2 bases, and 2 bases lay outside the gene matches. The full variable domain, in which reference TRBV5-8 and TRBJ1-5 provide the parts outside the CDR3, is EAGVTQSPTHLIKTRGQQATLRCSPISGHTSVYWYQQALGLGLQFLLWYDEGEERNRGNFPPRFSGRQFPNYSSELNVNALELEDSALYLCASSLQGYSNQPQHFGDGTRLSIL.

The V and J genes are TRBV4-3 and TRBJ2-3; tentative D call: TRBD1 (8 bases). Germline V gives CDR1 LGHNA, CDR2 YSLEER. The CDR3 spans 17 residues. Trimming removed 0 bases from V and 5 bases from J, with 18 bases in between. CDR3 coding DNA: TGCGCCAGCAGCCAAGAAGGACAGGGAGGGTGGTTAGATACGCAGTATTTT. This translates into CASSQEGQGGWLDTQYF.

This clone was counted only a few times. The V gene is TRBV19, the J gene TRBJ2-3; TRBD1 might be the D (6 bases). The length of the CDR3 is 13 residues. V lost 7 bases, J lost 9 bases, and 17 bases lay in between. Germline V CDR1 and CDR2: LNHDA, SQIVND (reference sequence). The CDR3 sequence: CASNTGWQGTQYF. The CDR3 nucleotides are TGTGCCAGTAATACGGGCTGGCAGGGGACGCAGTATTTT.

The V call is TRBV6-5, the J call TRBJ1-5, with 7 bases lining up with TRBD1. Germline CDR1 reads MNHEY; CDR2 reads SVGAGI. The CDR3 totals 14 residues. V dropped 2 bases and J dropped 2; count of bases not matched to a gene: 0. The CDR3 is CASSYGTGNQPQHF. In nucleotides, the CDR3 is TGTGCCAGCAGTTACGGGACAGGCAATCAGCCCCAGCATTTT.

This chain joins TRBV28 and TRBJ2-1, with a possible D match to TRBD2 (6 bases). This CDR3 is 13 amino acids long. Germline lookup yields CDR1 MDHEN and CDR2 SYDVKM. V was pared by 3 bases and J by 5 bases, with 8 bases between. CDR3 sequence reads: CASSLGLDNEQFF. Written as DNA, the CDR3 is TGTGCCAGCAGTTTGGGACTGGACAATGAGCAGTTCTTC.

V usage is TRBV9 and J usage is TRBJ2-3; D possibly matches TRBD1 or TRBD2 (6 bases each). V lost 0 bases and J 3 bases, leaving 14 bases between the germline ends. CDR1 is SGDLS, CDR2 YYNGEE, per germline. This CDR3 has 16 residues. The CDR3 nucleotides read TGTGCCAGCAGCGTAGGGGGGGCCCCCGGTACAGATACGCAGTATTTT. Translation: CASSVGGAPGTDTQYF.

The count of this clone is one. The chain is built from TRBV29-1 and TRBJ1-1, with D uncertain. The CDR3 consists of 12 residues. V dropped 6 bases and J dropped 0 bases, with 8 bases sitting between them. The germline CDR1 and CDR2 sequences are SQVTM and ANQGSEA. The CDR3, as DNA: TGCAGCGTAAGGGATTTGAACACTGAAGCTTTCTTT. The encoded protein is CSVRDLNTEAFF.

The sample holds one count of this clone. The chain recombines TRBV7-8 with TRBJ1-2, with 10 bases fitting TRBD1. CDR1 is SGHVS and CDR2 is FQNEAQ in the germline V gene. V shed 5 bases, J shed 3 bases, and the junction held 6 bases outside the gene matches. The CDR3 sequence is 15 residues long. The DNA for the CDR3 is TGTGCCAGCAGCATGGGGACAGGGGACCACTATGGCTACACCTTC. This encodes CASSMGTGDHYGYTF.

This sequence joins TRBV13 and TRBJ2-3; weak D call: TRBD1 (5 bases). The V and J ends lost 5 bases and 2 bases respectively, with 8 bases between them. This CDR3 has 13 residues. Germline CDR1 PRHDT, CDR2 FYEKMQ (reference sequence). CDR3 nucleotides: TGTGCCAGCAGCATGACAGCCACAGATACGCAGTATTTT. This translates into CASSMTATDTQYF.

This chain connects TRBV2 to TRBJ2-1, with D possibly TRBD2 on 6 matching bases. Trimming took 2 bases from V and 2 from J, leaving 16 bases between them. Germline CDR1 reads SNHLY; CDR2 reads FYNNEI. CDR3 size: 17 residues. DNA for the CDR3: TGTGCCAGCAGTGAATACCGGCTAGCGCCCGCCTACAATGAGCAGTTCTTC. Translating it yields CASSEYRLAPAYNEQFF. The variable domain in full, with the rest retrieved from reference TRBV2 and TRBJ2-1, is EPEVTQTPSHQVTQMGQEVILRCVPISNHLYFYWYRQILGQKVEFLVSFYNNEISEKSEIFDDQFSVERPDGSNFTLKIRSTKLEDSAMYFCASSEYRLAPAYNEQFFGPGTRLTVL.

The chain couples TRBV2 to TRBJ2-2; no definite D call. Germline V CDR1 and CDR2: SNHLY, FYNNEI. The CDR3 has 19 residues. V lost 0 bases, J lost 1 base, and 18 bases lay in between. This CDR3 is CASSEALLLGRMNTGELFF. DNA of the CDR3: TGTGCCAGCAGTGAAGCGCTTCTACTTGGCCGGATGAACACCGGGGAGCTGTTTTTT.

The V and J genes are TRBV11-2 and TRBJ1-4, with D unclear. Germline lookup yields CDR1 SGHAT and CDR2 FQNNGV. The CDR3 sequence is 15 residues long. V was cut by 5 bases and J by 5 bases, with 15 bases left in between. Here the CDR3 reads CASSDPNRRNEKLFF. DNA of the CDR3: TGTGCCAGCAGCGATCCCAACAGAAGAAATGAAAAACTGTTTTTT.

This chain links TRBV19 with TRBJ2-7, with TRBD1 matching over 7 bases. Germline V gene data show CDR1 as LNHDA and CDR2 as SQIVND (reference sequence). This CDR3 comprises 16 residues. V lost 3 bases and J lost 3; bases outside the gene matches: 11. The DNA for the CDR3 is TGTGCCAGTAGTATCGGGTGGGGGACAGCGTACTACGAGCAGTACTTC. Its translation is CASSIGWGTAYYEQYF.

In this sample, this clone turned up once. The V gene is TRBV7-3, the J gene TRBJ2-1; 11 nucleotides agree with TRBD2. Germline V lookup: CDR1 SGHTA, CDR2 FQGTGA. Germline trimming cut 5 bases from V and 4 bases from J; bases unmatched to any gene: 4. The CDR3 has 15 residues. The CDR3 region is CASSPTSGAYNEQFF. DNA for the CDR3: TGTGCCAGCAGCCCGACTAGCGGGGCTTACAATGAGCAGTTCTTC.

The chain combines TRBV20-1 with TRBJ1-1; no clear D. CDR1 and CDR2 (germline): DFQATT, SNEGSKA (reference sequence). This CDR3 is built from 11 residues. The CDR3 DNA reads as TGCAGCTCTCGGTCGGACACTGAAGCTTTCTTT. The encoded protein is CSSRSDTEAFF.

This rearrangement joins TRBV13 to TRBJ1-4; D uncertain. V was trimmed by 2 bases and J by 4 bases, leaving 5 bases between them. This CDR3 is 13 amino acids long. Germline V CDR1 and CDR2: PRHDT, FYEKMQ (reference sequence). For the CDR3, the DNA is TGTGCCAGCAGCTTAAGGATTAATGAAAAACTGTTTTTT. Translation gives CASSLRINEKLFF.

The chain joins TRBV27 to TRBJ2-1; 9 positions match TRBD2. Germline V CDR1 and CDR2: MNHEY, SMNVEV (reference sequence). The ends lost 5 bases at V and 5 bases at J; junction bases unmatched: 13. CDR3 length: 17 residues. Written as DNA, the CDR3 is TGTGCCAGCAGTCTCTTCCCAGCGGGAGGCCCTAACAATGAGCAGTTCTTC. Translated: CASSLFPAGGPNNEQFF.

The CDR3 here is CASSLGATSYEQYF. As DNA, the CDR3 is TGTGCCAGCAGCTTAGGTGCCACATCCTACGAGCAGTACTTC. The V gene is TRBV11-2, the J gene TRBJ2-7; D ambiguous. The V end was cut by 1 base, the J end by 1 base, with 8 bases between. This CDR3 has 14 residues. The germline V gene has CDR1 SGHAT and CDR2 FQNNGV.

CDR3 loop: CATSADRLYEQYF. The CDR3, as DNA: TGTGCCACCAGCGCTGACAGGCTCTACGAGCAGTACTTC. J is TRBJ2-7 and V is TRBV15; TRBD1 is a possible D gene (6 bases). This CDR3 is built from 13 residues. Germline-derived CDR1 and CDR2 are LNHNV and YYDKDF (reference sequence). Trimming shortened V by 5 bases and J by 3 bases, and 11 bases separated the two germline ends.

This clone was seen only a few times. The chain joins TRBV6-5 to TRBJ2-2; TRBD2 agrees at 8 bases. CDR3 length: 13 residues. Germline lookup yields CDR1 MNHEY and CDR2 SVGAGI. V dropped 5 bases and J dropped 7; count of bases not matched to a gene: 3. CDR3 DNA sequence: TGTGCCAGCAGTACCGGGGGGGGCGGGGAGCTGTTTTTT. It codes for CASSTGGGGELFF.

This chain links TRBV11-2 with TRBJ2-5; D ambiguous. The germline V and J ends were trimmed by 0 bases and 5 bases, with 7 bases remaining between them. The CDR3 totals 13 residues. Germline V gene sequence: CDR1 SGHAT, CDR2 FQNNGV. In nucleotides, the CDR3 is TGTGCCAGCAGCTTAGAAGGGTGGGAGACCCAGTACTTC. Translating it yields CASSLEGWETQYF.

The chain recombines TRBV11-2 with TRBJ2-1, with unresolved D. Germline V gene lookup returns CDR1 SGHAT and CDR2 FQNNGV. The CDR3 covers 15 residues. V shed 1 base and J shed 6 bases, with 13 bases lying between them. Written as DNA, the CDR3 is TGTGCCAGCAGCTTAGGAACTCTCCTCCGCAATGAGCAGTTCTTC. Translation: CASSLGTLLRNEQFF.

The rearrangement joins TRBV19 to TRBJ2-7, with D tentatively TRBD1 (6 bases). From germline, CDR1 is LNHDA and CDR2 SQIVND (reference sequence). V was pared by 1 base and J by 4 bases, with 11 bases between. This CDR3 region has 14 residues. The CDR3 sequence: CASSIGTGPYEQYF. The CDR3 nucleotides read TGTGCCAGTAGTATAGGTACAGGGCCTTACGAGCAGTACTTC.

The chain recombines TRBV13 with TRBJ1-3, with a tentative D call TRBD1 (5 bases). This CDR3 is built from 18 residues. Germline assignment: CDR1 PRHDT and CDR2 FYEKMQ (reference sequence). V was trimmed by 1 base and J by 0 bases, leaving 16 bases between them. CDR3 nucleotides: TGTGCCAGCAGCTTAGCTCAATTCGGGACCAGCTCTGGAAACACCATATATTTT. Amino acid sequence: CASSLAQFGTSSGNTIYF.

The chain joins TRBV7-9 to TRBJ2-1, with D uncertain. The CDR3 loop spans 13 amino acids. V gave up 7 bases and J gave up 4 bases, with 11 bases separating them. CDR1 is SEHNR, CDR2 FQNEAQ, per germline (reference sequence). The CDR3 DNA reads TGTGCCAGCACCTCGACCCAGTACAATGAGCAGTTCTTC. This codes for CASTSTQYNEQFF.